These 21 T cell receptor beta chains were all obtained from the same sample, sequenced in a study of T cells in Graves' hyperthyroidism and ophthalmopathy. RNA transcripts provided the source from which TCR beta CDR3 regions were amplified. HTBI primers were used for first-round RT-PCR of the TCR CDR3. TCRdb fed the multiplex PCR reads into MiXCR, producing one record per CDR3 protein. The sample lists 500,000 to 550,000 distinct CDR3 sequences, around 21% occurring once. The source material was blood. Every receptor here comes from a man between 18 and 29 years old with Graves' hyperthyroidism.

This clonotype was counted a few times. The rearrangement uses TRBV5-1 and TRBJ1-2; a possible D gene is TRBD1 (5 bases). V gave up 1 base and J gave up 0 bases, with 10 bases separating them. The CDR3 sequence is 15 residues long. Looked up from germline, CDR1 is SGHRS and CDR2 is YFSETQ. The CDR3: CASSLIPGSNYGYTF. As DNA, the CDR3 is TGCGCCAGCAGCTTGATTCCAGGGTCTAACTATGGCTACACCTTC.

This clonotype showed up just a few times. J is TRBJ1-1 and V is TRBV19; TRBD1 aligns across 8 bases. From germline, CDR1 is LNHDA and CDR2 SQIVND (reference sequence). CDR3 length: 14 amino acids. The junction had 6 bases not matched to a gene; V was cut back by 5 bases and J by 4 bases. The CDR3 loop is CASSAQGAPTEAFF. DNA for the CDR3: TGTGCCAGTAGTGCGCAGGGGGCGCCCACTGAAGCTTTCTTT.

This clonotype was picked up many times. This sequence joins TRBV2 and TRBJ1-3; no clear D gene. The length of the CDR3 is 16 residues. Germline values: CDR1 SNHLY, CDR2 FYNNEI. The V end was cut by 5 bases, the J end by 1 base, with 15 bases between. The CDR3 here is CASSQELDLSGNTIYF. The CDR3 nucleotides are TGTGCCAGCAGTCAGGAACTTGATTTATCTGGAAACACCATATATTTT.

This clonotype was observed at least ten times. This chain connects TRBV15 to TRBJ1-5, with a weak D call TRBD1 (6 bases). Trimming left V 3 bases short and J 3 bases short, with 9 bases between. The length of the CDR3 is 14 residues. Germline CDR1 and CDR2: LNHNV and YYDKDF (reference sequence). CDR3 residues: CATSSGTINQPQHF. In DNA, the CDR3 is TGTGCCACCAGCAGTGGGACAATCAATCAGCCCCAGCATTTT.

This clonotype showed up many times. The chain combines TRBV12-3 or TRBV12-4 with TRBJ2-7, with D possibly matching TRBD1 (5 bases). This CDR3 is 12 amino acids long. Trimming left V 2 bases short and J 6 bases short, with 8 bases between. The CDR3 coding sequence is TGTGCCAGCAGTTTAAGGGGAAGCGAGCAGTACTTC. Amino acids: CASSLRGSEQYF.

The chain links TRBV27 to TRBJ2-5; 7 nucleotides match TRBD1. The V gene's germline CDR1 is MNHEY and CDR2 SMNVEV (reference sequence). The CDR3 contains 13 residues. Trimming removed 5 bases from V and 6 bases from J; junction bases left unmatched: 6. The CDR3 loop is CASSAPGGQTQYF. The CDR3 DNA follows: TGTGCCAGCAGTGCCCCAGGGGGACAGACCCAGTACTTC.

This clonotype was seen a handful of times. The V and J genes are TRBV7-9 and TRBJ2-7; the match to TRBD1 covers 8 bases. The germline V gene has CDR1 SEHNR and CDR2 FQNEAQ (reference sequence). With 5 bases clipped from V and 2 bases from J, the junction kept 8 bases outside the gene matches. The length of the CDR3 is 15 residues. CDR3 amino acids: CASSTGQVGPYEQYF. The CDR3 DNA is TGTGCCAGCAGCACGGGACAGGTAGGGCCCTACGAGCAGTACTTC.

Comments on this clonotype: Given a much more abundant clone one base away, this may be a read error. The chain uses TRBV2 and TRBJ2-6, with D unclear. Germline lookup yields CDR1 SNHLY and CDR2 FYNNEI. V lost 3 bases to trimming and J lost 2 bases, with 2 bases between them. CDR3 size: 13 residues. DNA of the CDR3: TGTGCCAGCAGTGATCCTGGGGCCAACGTCCTGACTTTC. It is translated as CASSDPGANVLTF.

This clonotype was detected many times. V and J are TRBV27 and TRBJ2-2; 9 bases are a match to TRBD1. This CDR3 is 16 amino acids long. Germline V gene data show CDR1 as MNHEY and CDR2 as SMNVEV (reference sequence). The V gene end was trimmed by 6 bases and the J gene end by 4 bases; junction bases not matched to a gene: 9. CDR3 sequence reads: CASRDRGNLGTGELFF. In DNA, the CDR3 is TGTGCCAGCAGAGACAGGGGGAACTTAGGCACCGGGGAGCTGTTTTTT.

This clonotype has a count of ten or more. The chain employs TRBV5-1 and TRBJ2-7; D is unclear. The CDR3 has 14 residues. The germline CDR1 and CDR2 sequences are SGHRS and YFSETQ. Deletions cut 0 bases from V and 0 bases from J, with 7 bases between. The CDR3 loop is CASSLVPASYEQYF. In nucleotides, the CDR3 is TGCGCCAGCAGCTTGGTCCCGGCCTCCTACGAGCAGTACTTC.

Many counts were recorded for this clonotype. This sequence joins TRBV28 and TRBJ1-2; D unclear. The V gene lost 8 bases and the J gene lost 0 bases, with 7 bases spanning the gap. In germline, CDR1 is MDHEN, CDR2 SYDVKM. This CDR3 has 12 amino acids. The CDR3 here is CASGGANYGYTF. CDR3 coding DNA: TGTGCCAGCGGAGGAGCTAACTATGGCTACACCTTC.

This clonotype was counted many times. Written as DNA, the CDR3 is TGTGCCGACCATCCACGATGGGGGAATGGCTACACCTTC. It translates to CADHPRWGNGYTF. This chain joins TRBV7-2 and TRBJ1-2, with D perhaps TRBD1 (5 bases). The CDR3 loop spans 13 amino acids. Germline V gives CDR1 SGHTA, CDR2 FQGNSA. V lost 11 bases to trimming and J lost 6 bases, with 19 bases between them.

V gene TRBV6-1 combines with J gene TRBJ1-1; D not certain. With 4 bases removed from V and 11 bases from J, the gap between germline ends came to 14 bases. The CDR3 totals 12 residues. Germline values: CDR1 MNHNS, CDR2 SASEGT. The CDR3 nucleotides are TGTGCCAGCAGTGTAGCAGCGGTGGATGCTTTCTTT. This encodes CASSVAAVDAFF.

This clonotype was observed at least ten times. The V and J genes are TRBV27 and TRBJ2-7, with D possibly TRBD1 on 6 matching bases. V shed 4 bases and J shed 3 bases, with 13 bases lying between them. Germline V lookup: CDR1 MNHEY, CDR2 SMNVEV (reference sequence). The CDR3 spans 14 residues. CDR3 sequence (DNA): TGTGCCAGCAGTTCGGGACACAATCTCTACGAGCAGTACTTC. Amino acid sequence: CASSSGHNLYEQYF.

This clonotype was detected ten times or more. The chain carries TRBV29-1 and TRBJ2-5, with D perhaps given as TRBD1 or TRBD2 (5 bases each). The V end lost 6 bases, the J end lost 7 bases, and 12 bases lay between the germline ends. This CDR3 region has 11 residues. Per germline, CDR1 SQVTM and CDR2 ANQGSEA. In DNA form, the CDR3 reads TGCAGCGTGGGGCGCGAGGGGACCCAGTACTTC. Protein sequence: CSVGREGTQYF.

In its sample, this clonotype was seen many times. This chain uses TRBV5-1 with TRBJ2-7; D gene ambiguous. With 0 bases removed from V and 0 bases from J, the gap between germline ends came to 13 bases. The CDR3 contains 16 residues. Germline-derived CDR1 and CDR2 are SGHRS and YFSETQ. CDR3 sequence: CASSLEAPPLSYEQYF. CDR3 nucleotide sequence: TGCGCCAGCAGCTTGGAGGCACCACCCCTCTCCTACGAGCAGTACTTC.

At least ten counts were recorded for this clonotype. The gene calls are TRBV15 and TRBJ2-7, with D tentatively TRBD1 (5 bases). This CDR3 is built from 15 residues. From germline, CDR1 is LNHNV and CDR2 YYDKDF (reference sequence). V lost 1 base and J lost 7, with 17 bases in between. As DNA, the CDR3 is TGTGCCACCAGCAGAGGCCCCCCTGGACAAGTTGAGCAGTACTTC. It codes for CATSRGPPGQVEQYF.

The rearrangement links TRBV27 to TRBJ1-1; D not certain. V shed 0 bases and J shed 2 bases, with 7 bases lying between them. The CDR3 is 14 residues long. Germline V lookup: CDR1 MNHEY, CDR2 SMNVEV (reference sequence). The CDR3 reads CASSLSHGNTEAFF. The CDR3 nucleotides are TGTGCCAGCAGTTTATCGCATGGTAACACTGAAGCTTTCTTT.

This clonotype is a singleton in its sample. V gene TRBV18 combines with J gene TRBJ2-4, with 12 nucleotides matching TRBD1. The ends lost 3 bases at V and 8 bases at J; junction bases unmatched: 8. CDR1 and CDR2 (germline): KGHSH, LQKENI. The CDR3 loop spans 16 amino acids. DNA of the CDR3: TGTGCCAGCTCACCGTCCCGGGACAGGGGGCGAGACATTCAGTACTTC. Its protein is CASSPSRDRGRDIQYF.

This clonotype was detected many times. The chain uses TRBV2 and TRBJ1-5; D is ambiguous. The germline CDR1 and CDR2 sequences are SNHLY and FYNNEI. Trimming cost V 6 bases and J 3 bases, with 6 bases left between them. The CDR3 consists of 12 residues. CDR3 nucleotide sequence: TGTGCCAGCAGGTCCGACAATCAGCCCCAGCATTTT. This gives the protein CASRSDNQPQHF. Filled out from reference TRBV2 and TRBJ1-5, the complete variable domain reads EPEVTQTPSHQVTQMGQEVILRCVPISNHLYFYWYRQILGQKVEFLVSFYNNEISEKSEIFDDQFSVERPDGSNFTLKIRSTKLEDSAMYFCASRSDNQPQHFGDGTRLSIL.

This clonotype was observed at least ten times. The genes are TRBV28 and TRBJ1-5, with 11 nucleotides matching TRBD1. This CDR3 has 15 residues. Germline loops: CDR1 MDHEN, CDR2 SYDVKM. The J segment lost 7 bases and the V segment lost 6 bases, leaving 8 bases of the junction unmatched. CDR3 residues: CASSRTGGSGQPQHF. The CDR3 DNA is TGTGCCAGCAGCCGGACAGGGGGCTCGGGGCAGCCCCAGCATTTT.